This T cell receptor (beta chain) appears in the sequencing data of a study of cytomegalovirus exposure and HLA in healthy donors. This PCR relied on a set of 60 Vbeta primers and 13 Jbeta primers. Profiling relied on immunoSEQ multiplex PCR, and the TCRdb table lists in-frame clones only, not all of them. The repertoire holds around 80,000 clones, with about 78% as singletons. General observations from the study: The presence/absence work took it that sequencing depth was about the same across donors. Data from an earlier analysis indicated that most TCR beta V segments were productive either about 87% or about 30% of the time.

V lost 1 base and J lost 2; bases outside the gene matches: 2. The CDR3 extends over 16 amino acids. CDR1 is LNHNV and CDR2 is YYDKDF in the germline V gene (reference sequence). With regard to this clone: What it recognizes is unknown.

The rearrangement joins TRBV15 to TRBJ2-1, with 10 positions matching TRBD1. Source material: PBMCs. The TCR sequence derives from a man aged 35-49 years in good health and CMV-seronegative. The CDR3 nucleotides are TGTGCCACCAGCAGAGGGGGGACAGGGGCCTACAATGAGCAGTTCTTC. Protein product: CATSRGGTGAYNEQFF.